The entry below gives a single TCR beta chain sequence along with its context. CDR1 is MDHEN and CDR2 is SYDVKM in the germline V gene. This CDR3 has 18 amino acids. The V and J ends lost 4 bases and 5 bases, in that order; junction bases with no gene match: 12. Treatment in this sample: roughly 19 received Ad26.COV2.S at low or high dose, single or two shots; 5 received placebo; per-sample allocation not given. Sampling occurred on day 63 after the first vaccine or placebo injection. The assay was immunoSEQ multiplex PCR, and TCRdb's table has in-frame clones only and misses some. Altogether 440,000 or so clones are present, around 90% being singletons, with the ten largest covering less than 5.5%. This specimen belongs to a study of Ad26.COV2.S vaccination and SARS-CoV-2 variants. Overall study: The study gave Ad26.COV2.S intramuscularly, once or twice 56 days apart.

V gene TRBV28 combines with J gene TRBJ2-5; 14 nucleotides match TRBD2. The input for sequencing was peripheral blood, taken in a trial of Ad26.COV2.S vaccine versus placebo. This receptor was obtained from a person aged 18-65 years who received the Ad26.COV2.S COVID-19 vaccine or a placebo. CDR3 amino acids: CASSSLLGLAGGGETQYF. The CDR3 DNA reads TGTGCCAGCAGTTCCCTTCTAGGACTAGCGGGAGGTGGTGAGACCCAGTACTTC.